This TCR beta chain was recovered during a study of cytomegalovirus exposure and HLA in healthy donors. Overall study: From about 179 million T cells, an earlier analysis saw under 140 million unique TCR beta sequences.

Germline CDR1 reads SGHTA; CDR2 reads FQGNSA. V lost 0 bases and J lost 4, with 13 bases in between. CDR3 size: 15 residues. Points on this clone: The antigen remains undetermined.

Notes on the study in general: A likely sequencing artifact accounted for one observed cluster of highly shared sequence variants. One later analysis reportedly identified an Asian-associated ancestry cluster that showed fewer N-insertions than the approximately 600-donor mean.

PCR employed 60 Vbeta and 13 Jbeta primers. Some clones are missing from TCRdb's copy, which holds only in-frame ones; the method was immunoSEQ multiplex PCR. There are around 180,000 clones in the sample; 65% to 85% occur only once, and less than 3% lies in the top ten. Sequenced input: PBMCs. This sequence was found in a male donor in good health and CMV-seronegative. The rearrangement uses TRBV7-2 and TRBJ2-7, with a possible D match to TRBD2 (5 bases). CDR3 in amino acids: CASSLAPAARYEQYF. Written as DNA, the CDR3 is TGTGCCAGCAGCTTAGCTCCAGCGGCAAGGTACGAGCAGTACTTC.